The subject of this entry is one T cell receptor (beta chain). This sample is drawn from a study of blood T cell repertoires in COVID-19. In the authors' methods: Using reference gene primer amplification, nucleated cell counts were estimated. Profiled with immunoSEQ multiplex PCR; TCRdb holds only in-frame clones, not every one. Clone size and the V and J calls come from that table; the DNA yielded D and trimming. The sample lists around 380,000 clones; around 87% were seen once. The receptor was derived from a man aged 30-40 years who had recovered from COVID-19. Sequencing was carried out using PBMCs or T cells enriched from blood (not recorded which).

The CDR3 coding sequence is TGTGCCATCAGTGAGAAGGGGGCGATTTTCACTGAAGCTTTCTTT. It specifies CAISEKGAIFTEAFF. The chain joins TRBV10-3 to TRBJ1-1; 7 bases agree with TRBD1. The CDR3 is 15 amino acids. CDR1 is ENHRY, CDR2 SYGVKD, per germline. Germline trimming cut 2 bases from V and 4 bases from J; bases unmatched to any gene: 7.